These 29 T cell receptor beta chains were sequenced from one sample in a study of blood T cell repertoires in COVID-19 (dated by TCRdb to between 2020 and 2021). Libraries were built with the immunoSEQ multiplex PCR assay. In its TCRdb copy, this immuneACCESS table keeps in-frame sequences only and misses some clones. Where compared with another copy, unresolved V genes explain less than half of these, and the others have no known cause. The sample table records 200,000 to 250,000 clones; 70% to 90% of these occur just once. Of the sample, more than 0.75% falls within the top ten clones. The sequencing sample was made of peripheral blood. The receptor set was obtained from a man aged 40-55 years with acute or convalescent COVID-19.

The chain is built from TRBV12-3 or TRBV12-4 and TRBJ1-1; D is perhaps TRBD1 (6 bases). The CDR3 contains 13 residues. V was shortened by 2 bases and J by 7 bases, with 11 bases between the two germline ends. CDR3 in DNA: TGTGCCAGCAGTTTAAGGGGGATGGATGAAGCTTTCTTT. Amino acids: CASSLRGMDEAFF.

The CDR3 nucleotides read TGTGCCAGTAGCATTGGGACAGGGGCAAATCAGCCCCAGCATTTT. Amino acids: CASSIGTGANQPQHF. The chain combines TRBV19 with TRBJ1-5; 10 bases match TRBD1. The length of the CDR3 is 15 residues. Germline V lookup: CDR1 LNHDA, CDR2 SQIVND (reference sequence). The junction had 6 bases not matched to a gene; V was cut back by 6 bases and J by 4 bases.

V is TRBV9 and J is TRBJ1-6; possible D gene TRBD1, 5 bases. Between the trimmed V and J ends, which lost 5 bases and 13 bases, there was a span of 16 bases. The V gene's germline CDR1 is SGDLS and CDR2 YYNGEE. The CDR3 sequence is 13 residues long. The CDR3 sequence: CASSAGGDPPLHF. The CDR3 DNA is TGTGCCAGCAGTGCCGGGGGGGACCCCCCCCTCCACTTT. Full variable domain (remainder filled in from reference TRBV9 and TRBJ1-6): DSGVTQTPKHLITATGQRVTLRCSPRSGDLSVYWYQQSLDQGLQFLIQYYNGEERAKGNILERFSAQQFPDLHSELNLSSLELGDSALYFCASSAGGDPPLHFGNGTRLTVT.

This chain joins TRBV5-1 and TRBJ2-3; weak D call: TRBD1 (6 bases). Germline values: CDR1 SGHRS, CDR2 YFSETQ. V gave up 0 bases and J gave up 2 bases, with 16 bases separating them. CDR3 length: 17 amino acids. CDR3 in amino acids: CASSLGMQGSNTDTQYF. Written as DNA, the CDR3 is TGCGCCAGCAGCTTGGGGATGCAGGGGTCGAACACAGATACGCAGTATTTT.

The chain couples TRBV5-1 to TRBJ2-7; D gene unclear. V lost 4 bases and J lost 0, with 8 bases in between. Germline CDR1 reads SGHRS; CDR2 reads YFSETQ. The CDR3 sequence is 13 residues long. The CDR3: CASSPRSSYEQYF. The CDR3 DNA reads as TGCGCCAGCAGCCCGAGGAGCTCCTACGAGCAGTACTTC. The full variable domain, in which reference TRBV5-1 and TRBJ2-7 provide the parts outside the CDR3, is KAGVTQTPRYLIKTRGQQVTLSCSPISGHRSVSWYQQTPGQGLQFLFEYFSETQRNKGNFPGRFSGRQFSNSRSEMNVSTLELGDSALYLCASSPRSSYEQYFGPGTRLTVT.

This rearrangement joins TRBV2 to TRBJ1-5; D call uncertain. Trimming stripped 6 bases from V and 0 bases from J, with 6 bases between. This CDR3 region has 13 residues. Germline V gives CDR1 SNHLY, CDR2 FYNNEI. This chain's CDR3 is CASRLNSNQPQHF. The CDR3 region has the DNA TGTGCCAGCAGATTAAATAGCAATCAGCCCCAGCATTTT.

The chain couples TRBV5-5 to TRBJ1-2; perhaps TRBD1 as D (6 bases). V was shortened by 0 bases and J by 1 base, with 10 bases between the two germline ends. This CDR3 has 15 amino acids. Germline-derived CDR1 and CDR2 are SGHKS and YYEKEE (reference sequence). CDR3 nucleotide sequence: TGTGCCAGCAGCTTGGGGCAGGGGAATAACTATGGCTACACCTTC. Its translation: CASSLGQGNNYGYTF.

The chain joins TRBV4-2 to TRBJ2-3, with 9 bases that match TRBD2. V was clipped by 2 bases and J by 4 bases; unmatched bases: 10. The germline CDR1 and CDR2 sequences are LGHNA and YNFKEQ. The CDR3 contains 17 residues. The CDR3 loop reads CASSQLIGGGAADTQYF. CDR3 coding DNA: TGTGCCAGCAGCCAATTAATTGGCGGGGGGGCGGCAGATACGCAGTATTTT.

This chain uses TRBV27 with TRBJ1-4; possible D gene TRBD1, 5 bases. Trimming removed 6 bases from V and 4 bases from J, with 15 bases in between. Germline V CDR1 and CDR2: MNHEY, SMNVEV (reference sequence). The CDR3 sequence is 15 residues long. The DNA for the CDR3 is TGTGCCAGCAGAAAATTAGGGGAGGGTAATGAAAAACTGTTTTTT. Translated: CASRKLGEGNEKLFF.

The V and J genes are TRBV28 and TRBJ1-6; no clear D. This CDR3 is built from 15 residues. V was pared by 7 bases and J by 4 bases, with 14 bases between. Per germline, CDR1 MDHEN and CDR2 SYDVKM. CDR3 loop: CASNPKASYNSPLHF. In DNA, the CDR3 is TGTGCCAGCAACCCAAAAGCCTCTTATAATTCACCCCTCCACTTT.

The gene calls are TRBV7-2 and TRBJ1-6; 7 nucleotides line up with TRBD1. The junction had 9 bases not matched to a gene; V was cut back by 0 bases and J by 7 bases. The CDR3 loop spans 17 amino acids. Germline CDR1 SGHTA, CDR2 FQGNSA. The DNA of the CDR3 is TGTGCCAGCAGCTTAGCGCTGCAGGGGGTTACGAATTCACCCCTCCACTTT. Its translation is CASSLALQGVTNSPLHF. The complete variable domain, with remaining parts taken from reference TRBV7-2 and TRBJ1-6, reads GAGVSQSPSNKVTEKGKDVELRCDPISGHTALYWYRQSLGQGLEFLIYFQGNSAPDKSGLPSDRFSAERTGGSVSTLTIQRTQQEDSAVYLCASSLALQGVTNSPLHFGNGTRLTVT.

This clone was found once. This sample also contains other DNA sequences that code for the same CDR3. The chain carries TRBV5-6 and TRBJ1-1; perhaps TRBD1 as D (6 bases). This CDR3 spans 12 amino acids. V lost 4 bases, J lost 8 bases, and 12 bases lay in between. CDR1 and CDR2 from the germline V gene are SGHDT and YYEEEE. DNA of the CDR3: TGTGCCAGCAGCCTGGACAGAGGGGAAGCTTTCTTT. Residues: CASSLDRGEAFF.

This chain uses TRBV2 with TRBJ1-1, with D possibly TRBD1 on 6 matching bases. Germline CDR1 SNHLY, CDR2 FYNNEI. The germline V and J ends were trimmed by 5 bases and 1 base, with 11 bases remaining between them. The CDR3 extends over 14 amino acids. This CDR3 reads CASSFYRENTEAFF. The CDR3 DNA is TGTGCCAGCAGTTTTTACAGGGAGAACACTGAAGCTTTCTTT.

The CDR3 loop is CASSLLERKGEQFF. The CDR3 coding sequence is TGTGCCAGCAGCTTACTGGAACGGAAGGGGGAGCAGTTCTTC. The V and J genes are TRBV5-4 and TRBJ2-1; D is perhaps TRBD1 (5 bases). V lost 2 bases to trimming and J lost 10 bases, with 16 bases between them. CDR3 length equals 14 residues. Germline V gene lookup returns CDR1 SGHNT and CDR2 YYREEE (reference sequence).

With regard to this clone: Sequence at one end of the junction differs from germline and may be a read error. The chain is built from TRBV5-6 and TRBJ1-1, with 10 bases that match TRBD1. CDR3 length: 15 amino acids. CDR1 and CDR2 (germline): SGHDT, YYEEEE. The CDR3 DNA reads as TGTGCCAGCAGCCAATCGGGACAGGGGAACGCTGAAGCTTTCTTT. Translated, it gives CASSQSGQGNAEAFF.

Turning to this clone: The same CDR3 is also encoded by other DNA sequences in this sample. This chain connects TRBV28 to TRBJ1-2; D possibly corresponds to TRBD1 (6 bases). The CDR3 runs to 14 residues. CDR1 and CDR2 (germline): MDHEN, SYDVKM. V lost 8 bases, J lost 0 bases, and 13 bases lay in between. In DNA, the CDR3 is TGTGCCAGCCGACAGGACGGCACTAACTATGGCTACACCTTC. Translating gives CASRQDGTNYGYTF.

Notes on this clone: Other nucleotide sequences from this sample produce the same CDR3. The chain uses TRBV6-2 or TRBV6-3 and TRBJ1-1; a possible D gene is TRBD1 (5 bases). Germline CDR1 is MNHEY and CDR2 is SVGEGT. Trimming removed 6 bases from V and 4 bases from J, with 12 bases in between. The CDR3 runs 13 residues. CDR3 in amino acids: CASSRGGSTEAFF. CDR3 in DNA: TGTGCCAGCAGCCGGGGGGGGAGCACTGAAGCTTTCTTT.

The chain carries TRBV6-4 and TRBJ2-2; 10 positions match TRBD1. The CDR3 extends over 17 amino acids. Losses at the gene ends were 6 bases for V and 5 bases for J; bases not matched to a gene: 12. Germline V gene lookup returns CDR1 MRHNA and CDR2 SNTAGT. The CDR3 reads CASRDRDRGSPTGELFF. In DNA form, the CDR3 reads TGTGCCAGCAGGGATAGGGACAGGGGATCCCCTACCGGGGAGCTGTTTTTT.

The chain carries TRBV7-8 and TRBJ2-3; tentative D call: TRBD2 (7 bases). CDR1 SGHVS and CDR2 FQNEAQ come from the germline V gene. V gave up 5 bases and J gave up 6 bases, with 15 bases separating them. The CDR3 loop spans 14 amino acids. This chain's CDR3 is CASSLGRGEDTQYF. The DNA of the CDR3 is TGTGCCAGCAGCCTTGGGAGGGGGGAGGATACGCAGTATTTT. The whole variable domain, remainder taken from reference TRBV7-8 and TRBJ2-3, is GAGVSQSPRYKVAKRGQDVALRCDPISGHVSLFWYQQALGQGPEFLTYFQNEAQLDKSGLPSDRFFAERPEGSVSTLKIQRTQQEDSAVYLCASSLGRGEDTQYFGPGTRLTVL.

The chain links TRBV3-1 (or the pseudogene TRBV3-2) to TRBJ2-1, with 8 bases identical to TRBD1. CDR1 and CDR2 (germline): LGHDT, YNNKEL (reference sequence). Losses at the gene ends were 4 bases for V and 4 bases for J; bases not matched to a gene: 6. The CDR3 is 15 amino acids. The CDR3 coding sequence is TGTGCCAGCAGCCCCTTCGGGACAGGTTACAATGAGCAGTTCTTC. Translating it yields CASSPFGTGYNEQFF.

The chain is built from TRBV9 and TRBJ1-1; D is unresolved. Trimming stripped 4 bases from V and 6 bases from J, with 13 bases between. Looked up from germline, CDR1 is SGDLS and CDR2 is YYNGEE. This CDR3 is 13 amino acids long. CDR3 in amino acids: CASSPAGIAEAFF. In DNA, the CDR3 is TGTGCCAGCAGCCCCGCCGGGATCGCTGAAGCTTTCTTT.

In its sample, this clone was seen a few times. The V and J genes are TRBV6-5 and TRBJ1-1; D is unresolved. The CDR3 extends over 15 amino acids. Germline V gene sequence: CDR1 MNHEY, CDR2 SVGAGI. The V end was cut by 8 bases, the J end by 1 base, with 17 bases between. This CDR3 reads CASSYHRGENTEAFF. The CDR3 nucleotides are TGTGCCAGCTCATACCACCGAGGAGAGAACACTGAAGCTTTCTTT.

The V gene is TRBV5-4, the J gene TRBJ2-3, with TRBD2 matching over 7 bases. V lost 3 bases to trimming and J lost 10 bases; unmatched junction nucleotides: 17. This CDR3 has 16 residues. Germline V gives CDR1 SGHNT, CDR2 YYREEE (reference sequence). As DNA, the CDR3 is TGTGCCAGCAGCTCTTTTGGGGTGACGGGGGAGGGCCCGCAGTATTTT. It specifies CASSSFGVTGEGPQYF.

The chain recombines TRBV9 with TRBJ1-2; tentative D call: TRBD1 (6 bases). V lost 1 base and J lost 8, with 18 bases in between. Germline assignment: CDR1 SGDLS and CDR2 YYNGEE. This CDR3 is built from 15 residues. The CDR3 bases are TGTGCCAGCAGCGTATGGGGGGGGCTACCAGGAGGCTACACCTTC. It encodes CASSVWGGLPGGYTF.

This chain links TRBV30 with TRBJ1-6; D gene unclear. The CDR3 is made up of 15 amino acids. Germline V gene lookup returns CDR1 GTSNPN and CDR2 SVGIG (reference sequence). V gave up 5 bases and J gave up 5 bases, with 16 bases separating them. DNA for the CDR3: TGTGCCTGGGCTGTTGCGCCACCAAATAATTCACCCCTCCACTTT. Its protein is CAWAVAPPNNSPLHF.

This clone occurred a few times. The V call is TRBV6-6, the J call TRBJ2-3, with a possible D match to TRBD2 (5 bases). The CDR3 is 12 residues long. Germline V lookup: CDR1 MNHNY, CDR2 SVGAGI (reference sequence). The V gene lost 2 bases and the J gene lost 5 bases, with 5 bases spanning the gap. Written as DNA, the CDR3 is TGTGCCAGCAGTTACGAGGGAGATACGCAGTATTTT. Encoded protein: CASSYEGDTQYF.

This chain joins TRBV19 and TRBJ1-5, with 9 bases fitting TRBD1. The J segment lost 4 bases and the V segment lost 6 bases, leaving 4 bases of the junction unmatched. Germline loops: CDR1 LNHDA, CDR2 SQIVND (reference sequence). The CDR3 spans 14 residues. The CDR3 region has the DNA TGTGCCAGTAGAAGGGACAGGGAAAATCAGCCCCAGCATTTT. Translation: CASRRDRENQPQHF.

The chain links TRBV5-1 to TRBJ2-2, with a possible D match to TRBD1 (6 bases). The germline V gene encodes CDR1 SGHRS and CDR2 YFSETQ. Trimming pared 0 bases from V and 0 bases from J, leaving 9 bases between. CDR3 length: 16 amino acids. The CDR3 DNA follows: TGCGCCAGCAGCTTGGCCAGGACAGCGAACACCGGGGAGCTGTTTTTT. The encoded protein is CASSLARTANTGELFF.

The CDR3 DNA reads TGTGCCAGCAGTTTAGTGACTAGCGGCGGCACAGATACGCAGTATTTT. Encoded protein: CASSLVTSGGTDTQYF. The V gene is TRBV27, the J gene TRBJ2-3, with 9 bases matching TRBD2. The CDR3 contains 16 residues. V trimming: 2 bases; J trimming: 1 base; junction bases outside the gene matches: 4. From germline, CDR1 is MNHEY and CDR2 SMNVEV (reference sequence).